These 2 T cell receptor beta chains share one sample of origin, sequenced in a study of blood T cells in healthy people across ages. Primers used in a second PCR of roughly 7 to 12 cycles were a sample-barcoded 5' primer and a J-beta primer mix. TCRdb ran MiXCR on the 5' RACE reads and lists one entry per CDR3 protein. This sample has around 1.1 million distinct CDR3 sequences, with more than 30% found just once. The sequenced sample consisted of blood. These receptors were collected from a man in his late teens or twenties in good health.

In this sample, this clonotype turned up a few times. The V gene is TRBV12-3 or TRBV12-4, the J gene TRBJ2-5; 12 positions agree with TRBD2. The V segment lost 8 bases and the J segment 4 bases; nucleotides outside the gene matches: 8. The CDR3 totals 15 residues. The CDR3 DNA follows: TGTGCCAGCTCATCTAGCGGGGGGGGGATAGAGACCCAGTACTTC. Its protein is CASSSSGGGIETQYF.

The chain joins TRBV12-3 or TRBV12-4 to TRBJ2-3; no firm D call. V dropped 2 bases and J dropped 6 bases, with 21 bases sitting between them. The CDR3 has 17 amino acids. As DNA, the CDR3 is TGTGCCAGCAGTTTAACCTGGACCGCCCGGGCGTGGGATACGCAGTATTTT. Translation: CASSLTWTARAWDTQYF.